This note documents a single T cell receptor (beta chain) sequence. What it recognizes is unknown. TCR sequencing used cDNA made by reverse transcription of extracted RNA. Profiled with immunoSEQ multiplex PCR; TCRdb holds only in-frame clones, not every one. The repertoire holds roughly 180,000 clones, with around 56% as singletons. These data belong to a study of CD8+ T cells in alopecia areata. Treatment meaning: oral pan-JAK inhibitor, 5-10 mg twice daily. Notes on the study in general: Persistence of many expanded lesional clones was seen in scalp and blood during tofacitinib. On tofacitinib, scalp clonality and expanded CD8+ clones among top 100 fell significantly. Lesional scalp exceeded normal scalp in clonality, especially in alopecia totalis/universalis.

The CDR3 is 14 residues long. With 7 bases removed from V and 0 bases from J, the gap between germline ends came to 12 bases. Germline assignment: CDR1 SGHRS and CDR2 YFSETQ. This material consisted of CD4+ T cells sorted from blood, taken at week 4, from a patient treated with tofacitinib. This TCR came from a human donor with alopecia areata. The rearrangement uses TRBV5-1 and TRBJ2-3, with D possibly being TRBD1 (6 bases). CDR3: CASGWTASTDTQYF. DNA of the CDR3: TGCGCCAGCGGATGGACAGCTAGCACAGATACGCAGTATTTT.